Listed below are T cell receptor beta chains from one sample, sequenced in a study of shared clonotypes between healthy human individuals. Sequencing used immunoSEQ multiplex PCR; TCRdb keeps in-frame clones, though not all of them. The data show 300,000 or so clones, 74% seen once. Sequencing was done on a sample of memory CD4+ T cells sorted from blood. The receptor set was obtained from a man in his thirties or forties in good health. Each CDR3 is given with its conserved first and last residue. The order of the fields is V gene, clone size, J gene, D gene, CDR3 DNA, CDR3 protein. The D gene is left open where the match is weak. Not every row has a clone size; where given, it reads once, few, many or a size class.

>TRBV25-1|few|TRBJ1-2|.
TGTGCCAGCAGTCCCCCAGGTTGGAGCTATGGCTACACCTTC
CASSPPGWSYGYTF
>TRBV27|.|TRBJ2-7|.
TGTGCCAGCAGTCCCCACCTCTCGTACGAGCAGTACTTC
CASSPHLSYEQYF
>TRBV9|.|TRBJ2-1|.
TGTGCCAGCAGCGTAGACCCCTTCGACAGTACCCATTTGTTCTTC
CASSVDPFDSTHLFF
>TRBV5-1|.|TRBJ2-3|TRBD1
TGCGCCAGCAGCTTGGCCGGAGACAGGGGCTCAGATACGCAGTATTTT
CASSLAGDRGSDTQYF
>TRBV7-8|few|TRBJ1-1|TRBD1
TGTGCCAGCAGCCGGACAGGGGCTGGGGGCACTGAAGCTTTCTTT
CASSRTGAGGTEAFF
>TRBV29-1|.|TRBJ2-5|.
TGCAGCGTTGAAGAGACAGAGTCGGAGACCCAGTACTTC
CSVEETESETQYF
>TRBV11-2|.|TRBJ2-5|.
TGTGCCAGCAGCTTAGGGTCCCTGGGGTCATCAAAAGAGACCCAGTACTTC
CASSLGSLGSSKETQYF
>TRBV5-1|.|TRBJ2-5|TRBD1
TGCGCCAGCAGCTCCGGGACAGCGGAAGAGACCCAGTACTTC
CASSSGTAEETQYF
>TRBV4-2|.|TRBJ2-7|TRBD2
TGTGCCAGCAGCCAGATGGTAGCGGGAGTGGGCGAGCAGTACTTC
CASSQMVAGVGEQYF
>TRBV7-7|many|TRBJ2-5|.
TGTGCTAGCAGCTTGGACGGCTTAGGCGGAGAGACCCAGTACTTC
CASSLDGLGGETQYF
>TRBV5-4|.|TRBJ2-6|.
TGTGCCAGCAGCTTGGACGCTAGCGGGGCCAACGTCCTGACTTTC
CASSLDASGANVLTF
>TRBV29-1|.|TRBJ1-1|.
TGCAGCGTTGGCGGGGGTAAGGGGGACACTGAAGCTTTCTTT
CSVGGGKGDTEAFF
>TRBV7-8|.|TRBJ1-3|.
TGTGCCAGCAGCTTGGTCGACAGGGGAAACACCATATATTTT
CASSLVDRGNTIYF
>TRBV5-4|.|TRBJ2-1|.
TGTGCCAGCAGCGAGGACATAAACCGCAACAATGAGCAGTTCTTC
CASSEDINRNNEQFF
>TRBV2|.|TRBJ1-2|.
TGTGCCAGCAGTGAACTGCGGGGCTATGGCTACACCTTC
CASSELRGYGYTF
>TRBV2|.|TRBJ1-5|.
TGTGCCAGCGGAGGGGCGGGGGGCAATCAGCCCCAGCATTTT
CASGGAGGNQPQHF
>TRBV7-9|.|TRBJ2-3|.
TGTGCCAGCAGCTTAGGAGGGGCACCCCTAGGTACGCAGTATTTT
CASSLGGAPLGTQYF
>TRBV9|many|TRBJ1-3|.
TGTGCCAGCAGCGTAGTTGAGGGACCTGGAAACACCATATATTTT
CASSVVEGPGNTIYF
>TRBV20-1|.|TRBJ2-1|.
TGCAGTGCTAGAGCCGTCAATGAGCAGTTCTTC
CSARAVNEQFF
>TRBV7-2|few|TRBJ1-2|.
TGTGCCAGCAGCTTAAAGGGGATTGGCTATGGCTACACCTTC
CASSLKGIGYGYTF
>TRBV19|.|TRBJ2-7|.
TGTGCCAGTAGAAGCCGCGGGACCTCCTACGAGCAGTACTTC
CASRSRGTSYEQYF
>TRBV6-1|.|TRBJ1-2|.
TGTGCCAGCAGCTCAGGATACGGCTACACCTTC
CASSSGYGYTF
>TRBV19|.|TRBJ2-1|TRBD2
TGTGCCAGTAGAATGACTAGCGGGGCGGACTCCTACAATGAGCAGTTCTTC
CASRMTSGADSYNEQFF
>TRBV28|.|TRBJ2-5|TRBD1
TGTGCCAGCAGGTCTATCCCGGGACAGGGACCGTCCCAGTACTTC
CASRSIPGQGPSQYF
>TRBV7-8|.|TRBJ2-3|.
TGTGCCAGCAGCTTCTTAGGGCGCCAGATCGGGGGAGATACGCAGTATTTT
CASSFLGRQIGGDTQYF
>TRBV5-4|.|TRBJ2-7|TRBD2
TGTGCCAGCAGCCGCGAGGCGGGAGCGTCCTACGAGCAGTACTTC
CASSREAGASYEQYF
>TRBV28|.|TRBJ2-1|.
TGTGCCAGCAGGGACAGCTCACGCCCGTACGATGAGCAGTTCTTC
CASRDSSRPYDEQFF
>TRBV14|.|TRBJ2-3|.
TGTGCCAGCGTCGGGCATACGCAGTATTTT
CASVGHTQYF